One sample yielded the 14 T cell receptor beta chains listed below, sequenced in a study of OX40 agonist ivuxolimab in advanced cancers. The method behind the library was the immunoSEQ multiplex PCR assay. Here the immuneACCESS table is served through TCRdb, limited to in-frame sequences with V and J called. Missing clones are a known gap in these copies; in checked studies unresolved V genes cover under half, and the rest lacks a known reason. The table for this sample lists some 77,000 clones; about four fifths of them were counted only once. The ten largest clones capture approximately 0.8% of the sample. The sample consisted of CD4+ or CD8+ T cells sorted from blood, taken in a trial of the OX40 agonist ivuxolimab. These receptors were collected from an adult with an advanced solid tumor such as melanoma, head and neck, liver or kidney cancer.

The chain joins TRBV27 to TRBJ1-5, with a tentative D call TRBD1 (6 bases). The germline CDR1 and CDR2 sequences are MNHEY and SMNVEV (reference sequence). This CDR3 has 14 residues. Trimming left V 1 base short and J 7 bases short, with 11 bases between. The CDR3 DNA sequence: TGTGCCAGCAGTTTATGGGGGGCGGGACAGCCCCAGCATTTT. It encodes CASSLWGAGQPQHF.

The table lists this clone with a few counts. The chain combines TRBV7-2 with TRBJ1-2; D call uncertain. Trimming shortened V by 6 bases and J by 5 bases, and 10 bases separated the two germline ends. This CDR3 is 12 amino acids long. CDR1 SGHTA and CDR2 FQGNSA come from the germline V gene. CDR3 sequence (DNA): TGTGCCAGCAGGGGCTCGGAGTATGGCTACACCTTC. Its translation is CASRGSEYGYTF.

CDR3 coding DNA: TGTGCCAGCAGCGGACAGGGTGGATGGACTGAAGCTTTCTTT. It translates to CASSGQGGWTEAFF. This chain uses TRBV2 with TRBJ1-1; 8 bases are a match to TRBD1. Trimming removed 6 bases from V and 5 bases from J; junction bases left unmatched: 8. CDR1 is SNHLY, CDR2 FYNNEI, per germline. The length of the CDR3 is 14 residues.

In DNA, the CDR3 is TGTGCCAGCAGCTTGCTCTACAGGGGGACCTATGGCTACACCTTC. Translating gives CASSLLYRGTYGYTF. The chain employs TRBV5-6 and TRBJ1-2; 8 nucleotides align to TRBD1. This CDR3 comprises 15 residues. Germline lookup yields CDR1 SGHDT and CDR2 YYEEEE. The trim removed 1 base at V and 4 bases at J, leaving 6 bases unmatched.

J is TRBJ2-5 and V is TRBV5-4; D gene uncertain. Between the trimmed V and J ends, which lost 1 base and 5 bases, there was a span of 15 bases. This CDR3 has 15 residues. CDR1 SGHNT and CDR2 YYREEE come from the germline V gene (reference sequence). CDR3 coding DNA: TGTGCCAGCAGCTTGAGGGTCGGAGTCGGGGAGACCCAGTACTTC. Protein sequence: CASSLRVGVGETQYF.

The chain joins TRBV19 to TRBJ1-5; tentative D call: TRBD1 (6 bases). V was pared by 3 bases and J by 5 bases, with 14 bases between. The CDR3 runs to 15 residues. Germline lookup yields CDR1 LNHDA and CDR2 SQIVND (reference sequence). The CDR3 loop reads CASSILRGSDQPQHF. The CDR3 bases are TGTGCCAGTAGTATTTTGAGGGGGTCCGATCAGCCCCAGCATTTT.

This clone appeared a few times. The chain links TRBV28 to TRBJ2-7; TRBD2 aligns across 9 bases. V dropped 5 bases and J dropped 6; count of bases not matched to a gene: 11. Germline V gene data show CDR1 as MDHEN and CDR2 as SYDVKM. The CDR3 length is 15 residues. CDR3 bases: TGTGCCAGCAGTACCTCCGGGACTAGCAAGTTCGAGCAGTACTTC. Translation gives CASSTSGTSKFEQYF. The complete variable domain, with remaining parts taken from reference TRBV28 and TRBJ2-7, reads DVKVTQSSRYLVKRTGEKVFLECVQDMDHENMFWYRQDPGLGLRLIYFSYDVKMKEKGDIPEGYSVSREKKERFSLILESASTNQTSMYLCASSTSGTSKFEQYFGPGTRLTVT.

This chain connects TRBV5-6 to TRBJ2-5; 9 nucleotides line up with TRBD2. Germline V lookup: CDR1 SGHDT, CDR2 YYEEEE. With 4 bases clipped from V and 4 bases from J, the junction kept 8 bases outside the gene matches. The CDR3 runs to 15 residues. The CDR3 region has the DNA TGTGCCAGCAGCCTGGCGGGGGGGAGGGCAGAGACCCAGTACTTC. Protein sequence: CASSLAGGRAETQYF.

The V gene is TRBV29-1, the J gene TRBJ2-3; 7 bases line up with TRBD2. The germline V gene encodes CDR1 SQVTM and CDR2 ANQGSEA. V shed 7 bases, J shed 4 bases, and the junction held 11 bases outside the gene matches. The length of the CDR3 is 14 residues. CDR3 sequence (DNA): TGCAGCGCTAGGGGCGGGAGTGGGGCAGATACGCAGTATTTT. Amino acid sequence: CSARGGSGADTQYF.

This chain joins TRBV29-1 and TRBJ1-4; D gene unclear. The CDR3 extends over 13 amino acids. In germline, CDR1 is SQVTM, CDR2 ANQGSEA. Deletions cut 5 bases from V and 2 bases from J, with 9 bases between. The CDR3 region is CSVSLRTNEKLFF. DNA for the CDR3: TGCAGCGTTTCGTTAAGGACTAATGAAAAACTGTTTTTT. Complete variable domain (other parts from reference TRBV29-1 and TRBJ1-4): SAVISQKPSRDICQRGTSLTIQCQVDSQVTMMFWYRQQPGQSLTLIATANQGSEATYESGFVIDKFPISRPNLTFSTLTVSNMSPEDSSIYLCSVSLRTNEKLFFGSGTQLSVL.

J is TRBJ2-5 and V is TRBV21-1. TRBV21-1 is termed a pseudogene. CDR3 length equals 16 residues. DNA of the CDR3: TGTGCCAGCAGCAAAGCCTCAAAGGGGGAGGAAGAGACCCAGTACTTC. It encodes CASSKASKGEEETQYF.

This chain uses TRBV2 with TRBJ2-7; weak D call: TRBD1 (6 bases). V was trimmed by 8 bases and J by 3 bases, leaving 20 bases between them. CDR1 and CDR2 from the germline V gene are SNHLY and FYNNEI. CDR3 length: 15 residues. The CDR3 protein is CASEPLTRDNYEQYF. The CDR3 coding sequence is TGTGCCAGCGAGCCACTTACCCGGGACAACTACGAGCAGTACTTC.

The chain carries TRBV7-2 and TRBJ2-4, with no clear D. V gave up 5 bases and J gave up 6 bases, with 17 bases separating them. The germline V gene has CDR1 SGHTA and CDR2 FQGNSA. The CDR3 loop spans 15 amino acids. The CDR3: CASSVGRNRPNIQYF. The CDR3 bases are TGTGCCAGCAGCGTCGGCAGGAATCGCCCAAACATTCAGTACTTC.

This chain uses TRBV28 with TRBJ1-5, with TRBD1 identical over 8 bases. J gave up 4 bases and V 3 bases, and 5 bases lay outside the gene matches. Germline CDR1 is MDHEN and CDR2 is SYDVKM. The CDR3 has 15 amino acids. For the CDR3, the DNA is TGTGCCAGCAGTTTGGGACAGGTGAATAATCAGCCCCAGCATTTT. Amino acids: CASSLGQVNNQPQHF.